This T cell receptor beta chain was retrieved from a study of human T cells and chemical hapten exposure. Study context: Weekly administration of diphenylcyclopropenone to the scalp of patients continued throughout the approximately 24-week study.

Documented time point: patch test 3, about 24 weeks after DPC sensitization. This sample's treatment: therapeutic diphenylcyclopropenone sensitization with weekly scalp DPC. For the library, individual cDNA molecules each received unique molecular identifiers. TCRdb re-called the RACE reads with MiXCR, one entry per CDR3 protein. The sample lists about 90,000 distinct CDR3 sequences, roughly a tenth occurring once. This clonotype was seen repeatedly, ten times or more. The antigen is not known. V dropped 6 bases and J dropped 3 bases, with 13 bases sitting between them. This CDR3 has 14 residues. Germline-derived CDR1 and CDR2 are MNHNS and SASEGT. Study-level points and caveats: Donors in the study had alopecia, meaning their immune response may differ from healthy people's. TCRs at high frequency, those above 1 in 1000, did not change with DPC sensitization.

This sequence originates from a woman between 25 and 40 years old with alopecia areata. Some clones in this sample may be carry-over from other donors' samples. This specimen was whole blood, taken in connection with sensitization to the hapten diphenylcyclopropenone (DPC). The V gene is TRBV6-1, the J gene TRBJ2-3, with D perhaps given as TRBD1 or TRBD2 (5 bases each). DNA for the CDR3: TGTGCCAGCAGGGACTGGGGCAGAACAGATACGCAGTATTTT. Its protein product is CASRDWGRTDTQYF.